The clone carrying this TCR beta chain was counted between two and nine times. Its antigen is not known. V gave up 5 bases and J gave up 10 bases, with 18 bases separating them. There are 14 residues in the CDR3. Germline CDR1 is SGHTA and CDR2 is FQGNSA. Time point indicated: cycle 4 day 1 (C4D1), after more than five weeks of nivolumab. All patients relapsed after autologous stem cell transplantation, and brentuximab vedotin exposure varied. The source of the sample is a study of PD-1 blockade in classical Hodgkin lymphoma. Study context: A 3 mg/kg intravenous dose of nivolumab was received by patients every 2 weeks.

General observations from the study: Complete responders showed a baseline diversity that resembled the diversity of newly diagnosed patients. Sources of repertoire differences remain undefined, possibly disease activity or prior therapy. Newly diagnosed patients reportedly trailed healthy donors in baseline TCR diversity.

Data came from immunoSEQ multiplex PCR; TCRdb stores just in-frame clones and leaves some out. The table lists around 25,000 clones, 65% to 80% of them singletons, with approximately 30% in the top ten. The sequences come from peripheral blood mononuclear cells (PBMCs), collected before the fourth cycle of nivolumab. This TCR was sampled from a human donor with classical Hodgkin lymphoma. The V call is TRBV7-2, the J call TRBJ1-5; D perhaps matches TRBD1 (5 bases). The CDR3 DNA sequence: TGTGCCAGCAGCCCCGGGATGCAGGGCGAACCCCAGCATTTT. Translating it yields CASSPGMQGEPQHF.